These 22 T cell receptor beta chains came from one sample sequenced in a study of T cell clonality in common variable immunodeficiency. The table came from immunoSEQ multiplex PCR; TCRdb's copy has only in-frame clones and leaves some out. The repertoire shows some 38,000 clones, none seen only once; the top ten take around 3%. The sequenced sample was peripheral blood mononuclear cells. The receptors shown here come from a person aged 18 to 75 in good health.

In its sample, this clone was seen many times. The DNA ends 3 residues before the CDR3 does, and the rest of the CDR3 is filled in from the germline J gene. The genes are TRBV2 and TRBJ2-5, with 9 nucleotides matching TRBD2. The J segment lost 5 bases and the V segment lost 9 bases, leaving 4 bases of the junction unmatched. Germline V CDR1 and CDR2: SNHLY, FYNNEI. This CDR3 has 12 amino acids. CDR3 DNA, as far as it was read: TGTGCCAGTAGCGGGAGAGGTGAGACC. Residues: CASSGRGET. The complete CDR3 sequence is CASSGRGETQYF.

Regarding this clone: The read halts 3 residues ahead of the CDR3 end, with the missing end drawn from the germline J gene. V is TRBV7-8 and J is TRBJ1-2, with D possibly matching TRBD1 (5 bases). The CDR3 is 14 residues long. Between the trimmed V and J ends, which lost 6 bases and 4 bases, there was a span of 15 bases. Germline V gives CDR1 SGHVS, CDR2 FQNEAQ. Here the CDR3 reads CASSSRGTTYGYTF. Incomplete CDR3 DNA: TGTGCCAGCAGTTCCCGGGGGACTACCTATGGC.

This clone occurred many times. The CDR3 end is not reached by the read, which stops 3 residues before it; the germline J gene fills it in. This sequence joins TRBV30 and TRBJ2-1, with D maybe TRBD1 (6 bases). Germline CDR1 GTSNPN, CDR2 SVGIG (reference sequence). The CDR3 runs 13 residues. Deletions cut 3 bases from V and 2 bases from J, with 8 bases between. Partial CDR3 DNA: TGTGCCTGGAGCAGGGGTCCCTACAATGAG. Translating it yields CAWSRGPYNE. The CDR3 as a whole reads CAWSRGPYNEQFF.

This clone has a count of ten or more. The CDR3 goes on 3 residues after the read ends, and that part is filled in from the germline J gene. J is TRBJ2-5 and V is TRBV19; no firm D call. This CDR3 spans 13 amino acids. The germline CDR1 and CDR2 sequences are LNHDA and SQIVND (reference sequence). V was shortened by 6 bases and J by 0 bases, with 8 bases between the two germline ends. The covered CDR3 bases are TGTGCCAGTAGGTCCGCTAACCAAGAGACC. Translating it yields CASRSANQET. The CDR3 as a whole reads CASRSANQETQYF.

Comment on this clone: The CDR3 goes on 3 residues after the read ends, and that part is filled in from the germline J gene. The chain joins TRBV27 to TRBJ2-7, with 7 nucleotides matching TRBD1. The CDR3 loop spans 14 amino acids. After removal of 5 bases from V and 2 bases from J, the junction contained 6 bases not matched to a gene. CDR1 MNHEY and CDR2 SMNVEV come from the germline V gene (reference sequence). The sequenced part of the CDR3 DNA is TGTGCCAGCAGTCGGTCCGGGACAGCCTACGAG. Amino acids: CASSRSGTAYE. The full CDR3 protein reads CASSRSGTAYEQYF.

This clone appeared many times. The DNA ends 3 residues before the CDR3 does, and the rest of the CDR3 is filled in from the germline J gene. V is TRBV20-1 and J is TRBJ2-1; 9 nucleotides match TRBD2. The V gene's germline CDR1 is DFQATT and CDR2 SNEGSKA (reference sequence). The CDR3 runs to 14 residues. The CDR3 loop reads CSLSGTSKDNEQFF. Incomplete CDR3 DNA: TGCAGCCTCTCCGGGACTAGCAAAGACAATGAG.

This clone was seen at least ten times. The CDR3 DNA, read in part, is TGTGCCAGTAGTATCGGGACAGAACTCCTCTATGGC. Its translation: CASSIGTELLYG. From start to end, the CDR3 is CASSIGTELLYGYTF. The chain links TRBV19 to TRBJ1-2; 7 nucleotides align to TRBD1. The CDR3 end lies 3 residues beyond the end of the read and is filled in from the germline J gene. CDR1 and CDR2 (germline): LNHDA, SQIVND (reference sequence). The CDR3 covers 15 residues. V gave up 3 bases and J gave up 4 bases; unmatched junction bases: 8.

This clone was seen ten or more times. The read comes to an end 3 residues before the CDR3 does, leaving the germline J gene to fill in the end. The chain links TRBV19 to TRBJ1-1; tentative D call: TRBD1 (5 bases). Germline assignment: CDR1 LNHDA and CDR2 SQIVND (reference sequence). The germline V and J ends were trimmed by 4 bases and 3 bases, with 15 bases remaining between them. The CDR3 extends over 15 amino acids. The CDR3 here is CASSTDIRGDTEAFF. The part of the CDR3 DNA that was read is TGTGCCAGTAGTACGGATATCCGGGGGGACACTGAA. The whole variable domain, filled in from reference TRBV19 and TRBJ1-1, reads DGGITQSPKYLFRKEGQNVTLSCEQNLNHDAMYWYRQDPGQGLRLIYYSQIVNDFQKGDIAEGYSVSREKKESFPLTVTSAQKNPTAFYLCASSTDIRGDTEAFFGQGTRLTVV.

This clone appeared many times. Sequencing ends 3 residues short of the CDR3 end; the germline J gene provides the rest. The V and J genes are TRBV19 and TRBJ1-2; 9 bases are a match to TRBD1. J gave up 4 bases and V 10 bases, and 13 bases lay outside the gene matches. Germline V CDR1 and CDR2: LNHDA, SQIVND (reference sequence). The CDR3 totals 15 residues. The CDR3 sequence: CATEGRTGGSYGYTF. The DNA read from the CDR3 is TGTGCCACCGAAGGGCGCACAGGGGGCTCCTATGGC.

This clone was recorded at least ten times. The observed sequence ends 3 residues before the CDR3 terminus, with the missing tail filled in from the germline J gene. The chain recombines TRBV7-2 with TRBJ2-5, with TRBD2 matching 11 bases. Trimming took 3 bases from V and 5 from J; bases not matched to a gene: 5. CDR1 and CDR2 from the germline V gene are SGHTA and FQGNSA. This CDR3 is 15 amino acids long. Here the CDR3 reads CASSFSLAGGETQYF. The covered CDR3 bases are TGTGCCAGCAGCTTCTCCCTAGCGGGAGGCGAGACC.

This clone was observed many times. The CDR3 is cut off 3 residues early in the read; its end comes from the germline J gene. The chain combines TRBV20-1 with TRBJ2-3; 8 positions match TRBD1. CDR1 is DFQATT, CDR2 SNEGSKA, per germline (reference sequence). This CDR3 contains 12 residues. Incomplete CDR3 DNA: TGCAGTGCTTACTTGACAGGGGAGACG. This gives the protein CSAYLTGET. The complete CDR3 sequence is CSAYLTGETQYF.

This clone was observed many times. CDR3 DNA (partial): TGTGCCAGCAGCCCTGACGGAGGGCTCTCCTACGAG. The encoded protein is CASSPDGGLSYE. The whole CDR3 is CASSPDGGLSYEQYF. The chain uses TRBV7-2 and TRBJ2-7; TRBD2 might be the D (6 bases). Sequencing ends 3 residues short of the CDR3 end; the germline J gene provides the rest. Per the germline V gene, CDR1 is SGHTA and CDR2 is FQGNSA. V was shortened by 5 bases and J by 0 bases, with 14 bases between the two germline ends. This CDR3 comprises 15 residues.

This clone appeared a few times. The observed sequence ends 3 residues before the CDR3 terminus, with the missing tail filled in from the germline J gene. The chain carries TRBV19 and TRBJ2-6; D might be TRBD1 (6 bases). CDR3 length: 17 residues. The ends were cut back, 2 bases at V and 8 bases at J, with 19 bases in the middle. Germline V gene lookup returns CDR1 LNHDA and CDR2 SQIVND (reference sequence). CDR3 DNA, as far as it was read: TGTGCCAGTAGTATATTGGGTGCACAGGGACGGACCAACGTC. Protein: CASSILGAQGRTNV. The CDR3 as a whole reads CASSILGAQGRTNVLTF.

This clone showed up many times. The read stops 3 residues short of the end of the CDR3; the missing end is completed from the germline J gene. This sequence joins TRBV20-1 and TRBJ2-1, with a weak D call TRBD1 (5 bases). V was cut by 1 base and J by 4 bases, with 20 bases left in between. Germline V gene sequence: CDR1 DFQATT, CDR2 SNEGSKA (reference sequence). The CDR3 is 17 residues long. CDR3 DNA, as far as it was read: TGCAGTGCTAGAGCGTTAAGACAGACGACGAGGTACAATGAG. As protein: CSARALRQTTRYNE. The CDR3, in full, reads CSARALRQTTRYNEQFF.

A note on this clone: The sequenced fragment ends 3 residues before the CDR3 boundary, so the rest is inferred from the germline J gene. The chain couples TRBV20-1 to TRBJ2-1; unclear D gene. Germline CDR1 and CDR2: DFQATT and SNEGSKA (reference sequence). Trimming stripped 7 bases from V and 5 bases from J, with 12 bases between. CDR3 length equals 12 residues. CDR3 bases read: TGCAGTGTTGAAGCTCGGGACAATGAG. Protein product: CSVEARDNE. The whole CDR3 region reads CSVEARDNEQFF.

This clone was detected many times. The covered CDR3 bases are TGCGCCAGCACCACCCGGTCAGGCAGGGTAAACGAG. It codes for CASTTRSGRVNE. The whole CDR3 region reads CASTTRSGRVNEQYF. The V gene is TRBV10-1, the J gene TRBJ2-7; the D gene is possibly TRBD1 (5 bases). Read sequence stops 3 residues before the CDR3 end, and the germline J gene provides the missing end. CDR1 WNHNN and CDR2 SYGVQD come from the germline V gene (reference sequence). With 7 bases removed from V and 5 bases from J, the gap between germline ends came to 21 bases. The CDR3 has 15 amino acids.

This clone showed up many times. Partial CDR3 DNA: TGTGCCAGCAGCCGTCTTACTAGCGGACGGGGCACAGATACG. It specifies CASSRLTSGRGTDT. The whole CDR3 sequence reads CASSRLTSGRGTDTQYF. The chain couples TRBV4-2 to TRBJ2-3; 8 positions match TRBD2. The read stops 3 residues short of the end of the CDR3; the missing end is completed from the germline J gene. The ends lost 4 bases at V and 1 base at J; junction bases unmatched: 10. The CDR3 sequence is 17 residues long. CDR1 LGHNA and CDR2 YNFKEQ come from the germline V gene.

This clone was detected many times. The read falls 3 residues short of the CDR3 end, and the missing part is taken from the germline J gene. The chain joins TRBV11-2 to TRBJ1-3; D is unclear. Germline V gene lookup returns CDR1 SGHAT and CDR2 FQNNGV. The CDR3 extends over 14 amino acids. V was pared by 6 bases and J by 0 bases, with 9 bases between. CDR3 residues: CASRDLSSGNTIYF. CDR3 bases read: TGTGCCAGCAGAGATCTAAGCTCTGGAAACACC.

This clone was observed many times. The read halts 3 residues ahead of the CDR3 end, with the missing end drawn from the germline J gene. This chain joins TRBV20-1 and TRBJ2-2; unclear D gene. The CDR3 totals 16 residues. CDR1 and CDR2 (germline): DFQATT, SNEGSKA (reference sequence). With 2 bases removed from V and 0 bases from J, the gap between germline ends came to 13 bases. The sequenced part of the CDR3 DNA is TGCAGTGCTAGACAACCCTTACTCGCGAACACCGGGGAG. Amino acids: CSARQPLLANTGE. The whole CDR3 reads CSARQPLLANTGELFF.

Notes on this clone: The read comes to an end 3 residues before the CDR3 does, leaving the germline J gene to fill in the end. This chain connects TRBV5-1 to TRBJ2-2, with 11 bases aligning to TRBD2. After removal of 2 bases from V and 4 bases from J, the junction contained 4 bases not matched to a gene. Germline V CDR1 and CDR2: SGHRS, YFSETQ. The CDR3 contains 16 residues. The part of the CDR3 DNA that was read is TGCGCCAGCAGCTTAACCGGGACTAGCGGCACCGGGGAG. It encodes CASSLTGTSGTGE. The full CDR3 protein is CASSLTGTSGTGELFF.

The table lists this clone with many counts. The observed sequence ends 3 residues before the CDR3 terminus, with the missing tail filled in from the germline J gene. The chain uses TRBV20-1 and TRBJ1-6, with 9 bases aligning to TRBD1. Unmatched junction bases numbered 11, after V lost 2 bases and J lost 9 bases. This CDR3 has 16 residues. The V gene's germline CDR1 is DFQATT and CDR2 SNEGSKA (reference sequence). The DNA read from the CDR3 is TGCAGTGCTAGACCAAAACAGGGGGCGCTTATTTCACCC. Translating gives CSARPKQGALISP. The CDR3 reads in full as CSARPKQGALISPLHF.

This clone showed up many times. With the read ending 3 residues before the CDR3 end, the germline J gene is used to fill in that end. This rearrangement joins TRBV7-6 to TRBJ2-5, with D hard to call. This CDR3 contains 13 residues. V lost 0 bases, J lost 5 bases, and 7 bases lay in between. Germline loops: CDR1 SGHVS, CDR2 FNYEAQ. CDR3 amino acids: CASSLAQRETQYF. The sequenced CDR3 bases are TGTGCCAGCAGCTTAGCGCAAAGGGAGACC.